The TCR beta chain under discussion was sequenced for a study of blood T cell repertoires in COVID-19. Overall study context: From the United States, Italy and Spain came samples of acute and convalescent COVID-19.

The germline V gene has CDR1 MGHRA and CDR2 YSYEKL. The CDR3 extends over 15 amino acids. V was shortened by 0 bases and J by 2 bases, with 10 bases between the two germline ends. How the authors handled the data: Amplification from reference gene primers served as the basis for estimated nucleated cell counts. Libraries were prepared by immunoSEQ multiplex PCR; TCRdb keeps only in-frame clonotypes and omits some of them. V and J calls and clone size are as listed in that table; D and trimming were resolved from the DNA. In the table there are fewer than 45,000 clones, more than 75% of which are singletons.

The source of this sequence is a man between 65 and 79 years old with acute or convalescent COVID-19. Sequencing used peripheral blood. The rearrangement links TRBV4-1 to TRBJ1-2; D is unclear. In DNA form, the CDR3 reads TGCGCCAGCAGCCAAGATCCGCGAGGGAACTATGGCTACACCTTC. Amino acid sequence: CASSQDPRGNYGYTF.